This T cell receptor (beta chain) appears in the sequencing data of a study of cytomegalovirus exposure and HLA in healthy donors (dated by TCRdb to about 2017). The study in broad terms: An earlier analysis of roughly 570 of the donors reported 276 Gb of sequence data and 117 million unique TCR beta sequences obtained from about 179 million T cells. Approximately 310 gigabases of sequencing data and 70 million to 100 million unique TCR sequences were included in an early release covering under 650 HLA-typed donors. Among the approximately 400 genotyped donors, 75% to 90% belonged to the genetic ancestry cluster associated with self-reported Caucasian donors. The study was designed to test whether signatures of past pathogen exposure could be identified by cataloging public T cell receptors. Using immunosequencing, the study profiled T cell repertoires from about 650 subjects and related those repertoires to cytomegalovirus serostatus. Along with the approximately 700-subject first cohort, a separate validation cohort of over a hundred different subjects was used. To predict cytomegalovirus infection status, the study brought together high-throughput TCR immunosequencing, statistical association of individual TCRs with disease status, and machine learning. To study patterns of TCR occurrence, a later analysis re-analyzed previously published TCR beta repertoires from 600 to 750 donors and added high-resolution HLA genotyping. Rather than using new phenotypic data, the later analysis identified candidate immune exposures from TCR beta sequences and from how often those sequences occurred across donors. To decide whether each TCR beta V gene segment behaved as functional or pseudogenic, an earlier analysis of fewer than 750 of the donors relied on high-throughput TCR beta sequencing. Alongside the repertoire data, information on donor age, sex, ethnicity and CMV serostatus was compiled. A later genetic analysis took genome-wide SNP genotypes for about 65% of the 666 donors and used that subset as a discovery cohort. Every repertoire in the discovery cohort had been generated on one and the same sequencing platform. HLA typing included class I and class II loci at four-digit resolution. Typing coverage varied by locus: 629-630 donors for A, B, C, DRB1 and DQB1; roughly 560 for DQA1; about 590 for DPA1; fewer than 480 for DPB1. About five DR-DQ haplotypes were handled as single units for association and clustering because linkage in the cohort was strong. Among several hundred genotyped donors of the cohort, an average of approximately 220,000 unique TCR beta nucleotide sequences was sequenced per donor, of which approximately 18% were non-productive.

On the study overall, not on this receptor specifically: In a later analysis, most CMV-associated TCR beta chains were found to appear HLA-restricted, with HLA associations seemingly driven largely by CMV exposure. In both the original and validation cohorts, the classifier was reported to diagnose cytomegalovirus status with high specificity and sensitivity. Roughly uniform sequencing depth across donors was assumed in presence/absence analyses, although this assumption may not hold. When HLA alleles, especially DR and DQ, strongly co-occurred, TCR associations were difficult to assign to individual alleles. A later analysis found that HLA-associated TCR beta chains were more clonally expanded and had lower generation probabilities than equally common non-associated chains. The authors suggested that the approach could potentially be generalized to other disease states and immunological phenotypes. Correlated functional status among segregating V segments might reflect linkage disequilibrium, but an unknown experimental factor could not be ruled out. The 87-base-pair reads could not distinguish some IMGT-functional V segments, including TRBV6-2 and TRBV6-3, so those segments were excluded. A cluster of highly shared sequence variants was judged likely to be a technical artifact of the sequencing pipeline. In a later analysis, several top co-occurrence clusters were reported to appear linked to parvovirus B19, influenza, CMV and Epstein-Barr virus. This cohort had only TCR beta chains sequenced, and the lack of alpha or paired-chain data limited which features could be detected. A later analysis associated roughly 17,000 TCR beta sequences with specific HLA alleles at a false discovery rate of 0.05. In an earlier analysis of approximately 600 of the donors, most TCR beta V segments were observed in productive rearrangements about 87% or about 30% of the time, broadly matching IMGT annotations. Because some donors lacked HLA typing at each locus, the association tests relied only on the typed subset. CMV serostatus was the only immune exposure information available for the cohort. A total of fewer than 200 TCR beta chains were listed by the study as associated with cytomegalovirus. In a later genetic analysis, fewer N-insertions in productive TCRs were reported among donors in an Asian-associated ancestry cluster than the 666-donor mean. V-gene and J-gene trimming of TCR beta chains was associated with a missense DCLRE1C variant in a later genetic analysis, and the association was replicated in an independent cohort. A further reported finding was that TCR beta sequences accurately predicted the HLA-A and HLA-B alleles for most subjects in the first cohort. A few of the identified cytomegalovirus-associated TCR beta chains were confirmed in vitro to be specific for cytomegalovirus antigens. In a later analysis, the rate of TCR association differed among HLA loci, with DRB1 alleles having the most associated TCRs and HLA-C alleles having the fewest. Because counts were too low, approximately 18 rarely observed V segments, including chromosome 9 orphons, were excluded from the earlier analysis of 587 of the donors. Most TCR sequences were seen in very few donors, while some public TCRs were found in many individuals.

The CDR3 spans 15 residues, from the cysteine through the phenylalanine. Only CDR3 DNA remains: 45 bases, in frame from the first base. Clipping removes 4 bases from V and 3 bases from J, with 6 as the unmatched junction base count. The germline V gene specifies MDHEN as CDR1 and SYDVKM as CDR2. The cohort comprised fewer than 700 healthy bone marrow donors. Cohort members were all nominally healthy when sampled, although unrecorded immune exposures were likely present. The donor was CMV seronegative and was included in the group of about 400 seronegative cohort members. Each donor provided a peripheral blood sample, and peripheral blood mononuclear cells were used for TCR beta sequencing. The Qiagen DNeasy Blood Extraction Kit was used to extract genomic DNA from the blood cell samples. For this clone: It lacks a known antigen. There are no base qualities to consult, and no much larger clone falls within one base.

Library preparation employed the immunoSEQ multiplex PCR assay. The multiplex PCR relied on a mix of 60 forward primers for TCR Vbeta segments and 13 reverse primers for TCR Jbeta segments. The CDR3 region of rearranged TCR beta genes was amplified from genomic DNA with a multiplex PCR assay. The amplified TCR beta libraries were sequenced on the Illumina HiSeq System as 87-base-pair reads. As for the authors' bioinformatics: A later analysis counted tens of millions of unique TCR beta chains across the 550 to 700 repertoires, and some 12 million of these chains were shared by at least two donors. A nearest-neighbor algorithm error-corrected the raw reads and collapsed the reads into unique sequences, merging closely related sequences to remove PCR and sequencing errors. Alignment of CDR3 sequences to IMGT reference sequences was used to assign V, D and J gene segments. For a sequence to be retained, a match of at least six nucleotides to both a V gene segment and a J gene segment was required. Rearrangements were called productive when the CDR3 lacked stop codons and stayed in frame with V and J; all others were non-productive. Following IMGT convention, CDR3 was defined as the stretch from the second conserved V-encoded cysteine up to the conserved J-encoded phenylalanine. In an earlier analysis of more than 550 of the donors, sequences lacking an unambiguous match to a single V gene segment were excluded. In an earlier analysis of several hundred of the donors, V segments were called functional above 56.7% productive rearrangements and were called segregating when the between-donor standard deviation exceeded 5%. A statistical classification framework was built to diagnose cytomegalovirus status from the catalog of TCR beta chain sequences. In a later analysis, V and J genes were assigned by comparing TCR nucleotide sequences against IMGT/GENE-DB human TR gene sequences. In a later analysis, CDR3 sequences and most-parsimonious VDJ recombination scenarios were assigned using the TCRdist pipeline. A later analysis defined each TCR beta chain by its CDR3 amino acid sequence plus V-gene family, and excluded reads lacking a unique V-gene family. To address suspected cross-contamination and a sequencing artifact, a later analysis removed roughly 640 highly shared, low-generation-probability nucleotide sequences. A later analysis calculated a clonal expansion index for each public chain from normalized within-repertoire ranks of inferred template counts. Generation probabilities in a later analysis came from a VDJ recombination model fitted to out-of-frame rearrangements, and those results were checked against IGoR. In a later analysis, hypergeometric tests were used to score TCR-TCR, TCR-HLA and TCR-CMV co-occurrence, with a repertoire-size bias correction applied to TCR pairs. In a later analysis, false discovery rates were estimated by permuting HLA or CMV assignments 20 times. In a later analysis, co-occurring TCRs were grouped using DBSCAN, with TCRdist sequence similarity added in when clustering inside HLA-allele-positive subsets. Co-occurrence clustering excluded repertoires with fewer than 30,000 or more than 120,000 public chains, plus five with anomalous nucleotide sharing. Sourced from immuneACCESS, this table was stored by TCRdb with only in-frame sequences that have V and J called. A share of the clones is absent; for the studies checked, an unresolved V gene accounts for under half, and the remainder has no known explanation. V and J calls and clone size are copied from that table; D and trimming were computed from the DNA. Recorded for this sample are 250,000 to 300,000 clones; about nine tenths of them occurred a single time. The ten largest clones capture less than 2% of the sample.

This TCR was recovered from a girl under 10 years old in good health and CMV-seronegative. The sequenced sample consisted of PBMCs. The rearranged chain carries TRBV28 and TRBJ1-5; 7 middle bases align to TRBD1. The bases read TGTGCCAGCAGTTCACCCCAGGGGGACAATCAGCCCCAGCATTTT. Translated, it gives CASSSPQGDNQPQHF.